Listed below are T cell receptor beta chains from one sample, sequenced in a study of Ad26.COV2.S vaccination and SARS-CoV-2 variants. Assay used: immunoSEQ multiplex PCR; TCRdb lists only in-frame clones, some missing. The sample carries some 520,000 clones, around 90% recorded once. The sequencing here drew on peripheral blood, taken in a trial of Ad26.COV2.S vaccine versus placebo. These receptors were collected from a person aged 18-65 years who received the Ad26.COV2.S COVID-19 vaccine or a placebo. The CDR3 runs from the conserved cysteine through the conserved F or W. The D gene is left open where the match is weak.

j_gene	v_gene	len	d_gene	CDR3aa
TRBJ2-3	TRBV7-6	15	.	CASSITRTSTDTQYF
TRBJ1-5	TRBV6-2/TRBV6-3	16	.	CASSYRRRALNQPQHF
TRBJ2-7	TRBV9	16	TRBD2	CASSVSTSGSIHEQYF
TRBJ1-3	TRBV3-1/TRBV3-2	16	.	CASRLGTPSSGNTIYF
TRBJ1-1	TRBV5-1	14	.	CASSLGSANTEAFF
TRBJ2-7	TRBV7-2	14	.	CASSLAAGIHEQYF
TRBJ1-6	TRBV19	14	TRBD1	CASARQGLDSPLHF
TRBJ1-2	TRBV28	13	.	CASSPFRVGGYTF
TRBJ1-5	TRBV6-2/TRBV6-3	14	.	CASSPSFTNQPQHF
TRBJ1-5	TRBV2	14	TRBD1	CASSDDRVTGPQHF
TRBJ2-6	TRBV4-3	15	.	CASSQGAWGANVLTF
TRBJ2-1	TRBV7-8	15	.	CASSLLSSGQREQFF
TRBJ2-2	TRBV19	18	TRBD1	CASRIPLGQGRDTGELFF
TRBJ1-2	TRBV7-2	15	TRBD1	CASSLATGPDYGYTF
TRBJ2-3	TRBV9	12	.	CASSVEGGTQYF
TRBJ2-7	TRBV7-9	15	.	CASSLVGQSSYEQYF
TRBJ2-1	TRBV11-2	13	.	CASSLGGYQEQFF
TRBJ2-5	TRBV12-3/TRBV12-4	13	.	CASRRDFQETQYF
TRBJ2-1	TRBV4-2	19	TRBD2	CASSPGRGWDGLAGNEQFF
TRBJ2-1	TRBV13	15	.	CASSSGPDPVNEQFF
TRBJ1-1	TRBV28	17	.	CASSSHSWGRPNTEAFF
TRBJ2-3	TRBV27	15	.	CASSYWAASTDTQYF
TRBJ1-4	TRBV7-9	15	.	CASSLAGRAGEKLFF
TRBJ2-1	TRBV5-4	15	TRBD2	CASRPDGSGRVEQFF
TRBJ1-1	TRBV5-8	13	.	CASSLVMWTEAFF
TRBJ2-3	TRBV30	12	.	CAWSRWSDTQYF
TRBJ1-5	TRBV28	13	.	CATQGDGNQPQHF
TRBJ2-7	TRBV6-5	16	.	CASSLTSGGVPYEQYF
TRBJ1-6	TRBV18	14	.	CASSPDRKHSPLHF
TRBJ1-1	TRBV19	15	.	CASSYRQGMNTEAFF
TRBJ2-7	TRBV5-1	15	.	CASSPGGGTRYEQYF
TRBJ2-3	TRBV27	14	TRBD1	CASSSGQYTDTQYF
TRBJ2-5	TRBV28	18	TRBD2	CASSSQLAGGPLQETQYF
TRBJ2-7	TRBV10-3	11	.	CAISESNEKYF
TRBJ2-1	TRBV4-2	12	TRBD2	CASSQLRGEKFF